The 27 T cell receptor beta chains listed next were all sequenced from one sample in a study of T cell changes during pregnancy in multiple sclerosis. Data came from immunoSEQ multiplex PCR; TCRdb stores just in-frame clones and leaves some out. The data contain tens of thousands of clones, 92% of them seen just once; the ten biggest clones take up more than 2.5%. The specimen comprised peripheral blood, sampled in the second trimester of pregnancy. All receptors derive from a female donor in good health, enrolled as a control in a pregnancy study.

The V and J genes are TRBV7-9 and TRBJ2-7; D unclear. The germline V gene has CDR1 SEHNR and CDR2 FQNEAQ (reference sequence). There are 12 residues in the CDR3. Trimming left V 8 bases short and J 0 bases short, with 8 bases between. The CDR3 spells CASLDNSYEQYF. CDR3 sequence (DNA): TGTGCCAGCCTCGACAACTCCTACGAGCAGTACTTC.

V and J are TRBV2 and TRBJ1-2, with 8 bases aligning to TRBD1. The length of the CDR3 is 13 residues. Trimming cost V 10 bases and J 7 bases; bases outside gene matches: 11. The germline V gene encodes CDR1 SNHLY and CDR2 FYNNEI. The CDR3 nucleotides read TGTGCCAACCCGGGTCAGGGGGCAGGTGGCTACACCTTC. Its protein is CANPGQGAGGYTF.

The chain carries TRBV4-2 and TRBJ2-7, with TRBD1 identical over 11 bases. V shed 1 base, J shed 1 base, and the junction held 6 bases outside the gene matches. Germline V CDR1 and CDR2: LGHNA, YNFKEQ. The CDR3 contains 17 residues. CDR3 sequence reads: CASSQGRDRGGSYEQYF. The CDR3 DNA reads TGTGCCAGCAGCCAAGGACGGGACAGGGGGGGGTCCTACGAGCAGTACTTC.

This clone has a single count. V and J are TRBV28 and TRBJ2-7; 11 bases align to TRBD1. Per germline, CDR1 MDHEN and CDR2 SYDVKM. Losses at the gene ends were 4 bases for V and 4 bases for J; bases not matched to a gene: 9. The CDR3 loop spans 16 amino acids. The CDR3: CASSSTGQGAGYEQYF. The CDR3 bases are TGTGCCAGCAGTTCCACTGGACAGGGGGCCGGGTACGAGCAGTACTTC.

The gene calls are TRBV28 and TRBJ2-7; 9 bases map to TRBD2. The V gene's germline CDR1 is MDHEN and CDR2 SYDVKM. The CDR3 covers 15 residues. After removal of 4 bases from V and 2 bases from J, the junction contained 6 bases not matched to a gene. DNA of the CDR3: TGTGCCAGCAGTTCGACTAGCGGTGTTCCCTACGAGCAGTACTTC. It yields the protein CASSSTSGVPYEQYF.

Only one count was recorded for this clone. The chain employs TRBV27 and TRBJ2-1; 7 nucleotides match TRBD2. The trim removed 7 bases at V and 10 bases at J, leaving 19 bases unmatched. Looked up from germline, CDR1 is MNHEY and CDR2 is SMNVEV (reference sequence). The CDR3 length is 16 residues. The CDR3 sequence is CASIPHWAFRGGEQFF. The CDR3 coding sequence is TGTGCCAGCATCCCCCATTGGGCTTTCCGGGGAGGGGAGCAGTTCTTC.

The chain links TRBV28 to TRBJ1-2; D is perhaps TRBD1 (6 bases). Germline CDR1 reads MDHEN; CDR2 reads SYDVKM. Trimming stripped 8 bases from V and 8 bases from J, with 15 bases between. This CDR3 spans 12 amino acids. The CDR3 sequence is CASWGQGGGYTF. The DNA for the CDR3 is TGTGCCAGCTGGGGGCAGGGCGGGGGCTACACCTTC.

The chain uses TRBV6-4 and TRBJ2-1; no clear D gene. The CDR3 contains 14 residues. The V and J ends lost 8 bases and 6 bases respectively, with 17 bases between them. CDR1 and CDR2 (germline): MRHNA, SNTAGT. The CDR3 protein is CASSPLSPPNEQFF. The CDR3 nucleotides are TGTGCCAGCTCCCCCCTATCCCCTCCCAATGAGCAGTTCTTC.

This chain joins TRBV28 and TRBJ1-2; TRBD1 agrees at 9 bases. Per germline, CDR1 MDHEN and CDR2 SYDVKM. Trimming removed 8 bases from V and 4 bases from J; junction bases left unmatched: 14. CDR3 length: 16 amino acids. The CDR3 bases are TGTGCCAGCCAGGTAGACGGGGGACAGGGATCCTATGGCTACACCTTC. Its protein product is CASQVDGGQGSYGYTF.

This chain uses TRBV5-4 with TRBJ2-2; 9 bases map to TRBD2. The CDR3 spans 17 residues. The J segment lost 2 bases and the V segment lost 3 bases, leaving 8 bases of the junction unmatched. Germline assignment: CDR1 SGHNT and CDR2 YYREEE (reference sequence). Here the CDR3 DNA reads TGTGCCAGCAGCTGGGGGGGGACTAGCAGAAACACCGGGGAGCTGTTTTTT. Protein: CASSWGGTSRNTGELFF.

This chain connects TRBV4-1 to TRBJ2-3; D remains unclear. Germline V gene sequence: CDR1 MGHRA, CDR2 YSYEKL. The CDR3 has 15 residues. V lost 2 bases and J 3 bases, leaving 12 bases between the germline ends. The CDR3 is CASSQLQDPTDTQYF. The CDR3 DNA follows: TGCGCCAGCAGCCAACTTCAGGATCCTACAGATACGCAGTATTTT.

The chain has TRBV5-4 and TRBJ2-5; 8 bases are a match to TRBD1. Germline CDR1 reads SGHNT; CDR2 reads YYREEE (reference sequence). The CDR3 extends over 15 amino acids. Trimming at V came to 2 bases and at J to 5 bases, leaving 8 bases not matched to a gene. The CDR3 region is CASSLTQGAGETQYF. As DNA, the CDR3 is TGTGCCAGCAGCTTAACCCAGGGGGCTGGGGAGACCCAGTACTTC.

This clone was seen a single time. The rearrangement joins TRBV19 to TRBJ2-1; TRBD1 might be the D (7 bases). The CDR3 spans 13 residues. V was shortened by 3 bases and J by 7 bases, with 10 bases between the two germline ends. Germline CDR1 is LNHDA and CDR2 is SQIVND (reference sequence). In DNA form, the CDR3 reads TGTGCCAGTAGTATTTCAGGGGGGAATGAGCAGTTCTTC. Translating it yields CASSISGGNEQFF.

This sequence joins TRBV4-3 and TRBJ1-2; D unresolved. The V end was cut by 0 bases, the J end by 6 bases, with 20 bases between. This CDR3 is built from 17 residues. Germline loops: CDR1 LGHNA, CDR2 YSLEER. CDR3 in amino acids: CASSQESGGWDRDGYTF. The DNA of the CDR3 is TGCGCCAGCAGCCAAGAGTCGGGAGGCTGGGATCGGGATGGCTACACCTTC.

Details on this clone: This CDR3 is also generated by other DNA sequences in the sample. V gene TRBV5-1 combines with J gene TRBJ2-3; no definite D call. CDR3 length: 13 residues. V lost 0 bases to trimming and J lost 1 base, with 3 bases between them. Per the germline V gene, CDR1 is SGHRS and CDR2 is YFSETQ. The CDR3, as DNA: TGCGCCAGCAGCTTGGCGGGCACAGATACGCAGTATTTT. It is translated as CASSLAGTDTQYF.

The rearrangement joins TRBV18 to TRBJ1-6, with TRBD1 identical over 7 bases. The germline CDR1 and CDR2 sequences are KGHSH and LQKENI. The junction had 7 bases not matched to a gene; V was cut back by 9 bases and J by 5 bases. CDR3 size: 14 residues. The CDR3 here is CASRQGSNNSPLHF. In nucleotides, the CDR3 is TGTGCCAGTCGACAGGGTTCCAATAATTCACCCCTCCACTTT.

The chain uses TRBV19 and TRBJ2-7, with D perhaps TRBD1 (6 bases). The germline V gene encodes CDR1 LNHDA and CDR2 SQIVND (reference sequence). V was shortened by 6 bases and J by 7 bases, with 22 bases between the two germline ends. The CDR3 has 15 residues. The DNA of the CDR3 is TGTGCCAGTAGCTCGAAAGGGCAGGGGCGGTGGGAGCAGTACTTC. Protein product: CASSSKGQGRWEQYF.

The rearrangement links TRBV5-4 to TRBJ2-1, with a tentative D call TRBD1 (6 bases). The CDR3 length is 15 residues. The germline CDR1 and CDR2 sequences are SGHNT and YYREEE (reference sequence). V lost 3 bases and J 0 bases, leaving 10 bases between the germline ends. The DNA of the CDR3 is TGTGCCAGCAGCTCAGGACAGACCTCCTACAATGAGCAGTTCTTC. It specifies CASSSGQTSYNEQFF. Drawing the rest from reference TRBV5-4 and TRBJ2-1, the complete variable domain is ETGVTQSPTHLIKTRGQQVTLRCSSQSGHNTVSWYQQALGQGPQFIFQYYREEENGRGNFPPRFSGLQFPNYSSELNVNALELDDSALYLCASSSGQTSYNEQFFGPGTRLTVL.

The chain couples TRBV5-4 to TRBJ1-2; 7 nucleotides match TRBD1. Germline assignment: CDR1 SGHNT and CDR2 YYREEE (reference sequence). The CDR3 contains 15 residues. V was clipped by 5 bases and J by 3 bases; unmatched bases: 10. In DNA, the CDR3 is TGTGCCAGCAGGGGCGGGGACAGCATTTACTATGGCTACACCTTC. This codes for CASRGGDSIYYGYTF.

Concerning this clone itself: The junction and the germline gene differ at one end; a read error may be behind it. This CDR3 reads CASRTGLQNAEAFF. The CDR3 nucleotides are TGTGCCAGCAGGACGGGACTCCAGAACGCTGAAGCTTTCTTT. The chain combines TRBV27 with TRBJ1-1; TRBD1 might be the D (5 bases). CDR1 MNHEY and CDR2 SMNVEV come from the germline V gene (reference sequence). The CDR3 totals 14 residues.

This chain links TRBV18 with TRBJ1-2; 11 bases fit TRBD1. CDR1 is KGHSH and CDR2 is LQKENI in the germline V gene. There are 15 residues in the CDR3. V was pared by 6 bases and J by 4 bases, with 7 bases of the junction left unmatched. The CDR3 here is CASSSGQGGSYGYTF. CDR3 DNA sequence: TGTGCCAGCTCGTCGGGACAGGGGGGCTCCTATGGCTACACCTTC.

The gene calls are TRBV28 and TRBJ2-1; D unresolved. The CDR3 is 11 residues long. Trimming stripped 6 bases from V and 8 bases from J, with 8 bases between. Germline CDR1 reads MDHEN; CDR2 reads SYDVKM. In DNA form, the CDR3 reads TGTGCCAGCAGGATCTCGGATGAGCAGTTCTTC. Translating gives CASRISDEQFF.

V usage is TRBV9 and J usage is TRBJ2-2; 7 bases fit TRBD1. The germline V gene has CDR1 SGDLS and CDR2 YYNGEE. V dropped 0 bases and J dropped 4; count of bases not matched to a gene: 9. This CDR3 is built from 17 residues. The CDR3 nucleotides read TGTGCCAGCAGCGTAGGAGGGGGCGTTCGTGGCACCGGGGAGCTGTTTTTT. It specifies CASSVGGGVRGTGELFF.

This rearrangement joins TRBV12-2 to TRBJ1-5; no DNA check was done on the table's D call, TRBD1. TRBV12-2 is a pseudogene locus. This CDR3 has 18 residues. The CDR3 region has the DNA TGTGCAAGTCGCTTAGCAGGTACAGGGGAAAGTCTAGGGCAGCCCCAGCATTTT. Protein product: CASRLAGTGESLGQPQHF.

This chain links TRBV6-5 with TRBJ1-5; the match to TRBD1 covers 8 bases. Trimming removed 6 bases from V and 8 bases from J; junction bases left unmatched: 12. Germline V gene lookup returns CDR1 MNHEY and CDR2 SVGAGI. The CDR3 consists of 15 residues. For the CDR3, the DNA is TGTGCCAGCAGCCGAAGGACAGGGTGGAACGAGCCCCAGCATTTT. Amino acids: CASSRRTGWNEPQHF.

V gene TRBV2 combines with J gene TRBJ2-7; D possibly corresponds to TRBD2 (6 bases). Germline CDR1 and CDR2: SNHLY and FYNNEI. Trimming cost V 7 bases and J 3 bases, with 13 bases left between them. The CDR3 contains 13 residues. The chain's CDR3 is CASIVAESYEQYF. CDR3 nucleotide sequence: TGTGCCAGCATAGTAGCGGAGAGCTACGAGCAGTACTTC.

V and J are TRBV6-5 and TRBJ1-2; 7 bases match TRBD1. This CDR3 is built from 13 residues. The germline CDR1 and CDR2 sequences are MNHEY and SVGAGI. Trimming cost V 6 bases and J 4 bases; bases outside gene matches: 5. The CDR3, as DNA: TGTGCCAGCAGGGAAGGGGGCCTCTATGGCTACACCTTC. As protein: CASREGGLYGYTF.